A selection of T cell receptor beta chains follows, all from one sample in a study of early T cells in non-severe SARS-CoV-2 infection. From the 5' RACE reads, TCRdb called clonotypes with MiXCR, one entry per CDR3 protein. The sample carries under 140,000 distinct CDR3 sequences, 10% to 15% recorded once. Sequences were derived from whole blood, sampled at baseline. The receptors were sampled from an adult who was a healthcare worker with PCR-confirmed SARS-CoV-2 infection or an uninfected control (not recorded which). Both conserved end residues are part of each CDR3. Fields, in order: J gene, V gene, D gene, clone size, CDR3 DNA, CDR3 protein. A D gene is named only where the DNA matches it firmly. Only part of the rows carry a size: once, few, many, or a class if the clone is expanded.

j_call: TRBJ2-1; v_call: TRBV11-3; d_call: TRBD1; clone_size: NA; cdr3_nt: TGTGCCAGCAGCTTAGGAACCGGGACAGGTTTATACAATGAGCAGTTCTTC; cdr3_aa: CASSLGTGTGLYNEQFF
j_call: TRBJ1-2; v_call: TRBV4-1; d_call: NA; clone_size: NA; cdr3_nt: TGCGCCAGCAGCCACTTGGCAGGGGATGGCTACACCTTC; cdr3_aa: CASSHLAGDGYTF
j_call: TRBJ1-1; v_call: TRBV12-3/TRBV12-4; d_call: NA; clone_size: NA; cdr3_nt: TGTGCCAGCAGTTTTTATAGGGGGAACACTGAAGCTTTCTTT; cdr3_aa: CASSFYRGNTEAFF
j_call: TRBJ1-5; v_call: TRBV5-5; d_call: NA; clone_size: many; cdr3_nt: TGTGCCAGCAGCTTGTCGGTCCTCCAGGGACAGCCCCAGCATTTT; cdr3_aa: CASSLSVLQGQPQHF
j_call: TRBJ1-3; v_call: TRBV15; d_call: NA; clone_size: NA; cdr3_nt: TGTGCCACCAGCAGAGTTAGGAGCTCTGGAAACACCATATATTTT; cdr3_aa: CATSRVRSSGNTIYF
j_call: TRBJ1-6; v_call: TRBV7-2; d_call: NA; clone_size: NA; cdr3_nt: TGTGCCAGCAGCTCCCGGGCCGGTGCCCTTTCACCCCTCCACTTT; cdr3_aa: CASSSRAGALSPLHF
j_call: TRBJ1-6; v_call: TRBV10-3; d_call: TRBD1; clone_size: NA; cdr3_nt: TGTGCCATCAGAGACCGGGACAGGGTGGGTTCACCCCTCCACTTT; cdr3_aa: CAIRDRDRVGSPLHF
j_call: TRBJ2-7; v_call: TRBV20-1; d_call: TRBD2; clone_size: NA; cdr3_nt: TGCAGTGCTAGAGGGGGTAGCGGGAGCTCCTACGAGCAGTACTTC; cdr3_aa: CSARGGSGSSYEQYF
j_call: TRBJ2-2; v_call: TRBV7-7; d_call: TRBD1; clone_size: NA; cdr3_nt: TGTGCTAGCAGCCCCGACAGGGGGTACACCGGGGAGCTGTTTTTT; cdr3_aa: CASSPDRGYTGELFF
j_call: TRBJ1-1; v_call: TRBV4-1; d_call: TRBD1; clone_size: few; cdr3_nt: TGCGCCAGCAGCCAGACCCTACAGGGGGCGACGAGGCTGAACACTGAAGCTTTCTTT; cdr3_aa: CASSQTLQGATRLNTEAFF
j_call: TRBJ1-2; v_call: TRBV3-1; d_call: TRBD1; clone_size: once; cdr3_nt: TGTGCCAGCACCGGGACAGATATTGGCTACACCTTC; cdr3_aa: CASTGTDIGYTF
j_call: TRBJ1-1; v_call: TRBV10-3; d_call: NA; clone_size: NA; cdr3_nt: TGTGCCATCAGTGGTGGCACTGAAGCTTTCTTT; cdr3_aa: CAISGGTEAFF
j_call: TRBJ2-4; v_call: TRBV6-5; d_call: TRBD2; clone_size: few; cdr3_nt: TGTGCCAGCAGTGGACTAGCTAGGAAAAACATTCAGTACTTC; cdr3_aa: CASSGLARKNIQYF
j_call: TRBJ1-5; v_call: TRBV11-2; d_call: NA; clone_size: few; cdr3_nt: TGTGCCAGCAGCTTAGGTTCGGTACAGCCCCAGCATTTT; cdr3_aa: CASSLGSVQPQHF